This TCR beta chain stems from a study of cytomegalovirus exposure and HLA in healthy donors. Study outcomes and limitations: According to an earlier analysis, most TCR beta V segments yielded productive rearrangements about 90% or about 30% of the time.

V shed 6 bases, J shed 6 bases, and the junction held 8 bases outside the gene matches. The germline V gene has CDR1 MDHEN and CDR2 SYDVKM. The CDR3 contains 14 residues. The donors gave bone marrow, and they were healthy. The PCR employed 60 Vbeta primers together with 13 Jbeta primers. TCRdb keeps only in-frame clones here, not all; method: immunoSEQ multiplex PCR. The sample holds roughly 190,000 clones, 75% to 85% seen once. Regarding this clone: Its antigen is not known.

The rearrangement joins TRBV28 to TRBJ1-2; TRBD1 matches 9 bases. The sequencing input was PBMCs. The source is a woman aged 30 to 39 in good health and CMV-seropositive. For the CDR3, the DNA is TGTGCCAGCAGGCCTCGGGGGGACAGGGATGGCTACACCTTC. As protein: CASRPRGDRDGYTF.